Listed below are T cell receptor beta chains from one sample, sequenced in a study of response to subunit inactivated influenza vaccine. TCRdb analysed the RT-PCR reads with MiXCR anew, one entry per CDR3 protein. The sample yields 550,000 to 800,000 distinct CDR3 sequences, approximately 14% seen once. The specimen was PBMCs from blood, collected roughly 12 days after vaccination. All receptors come from a man between 45 and 60 years old who received an inactivated influenza vaccine. Each CDR3 is given with its conserved first and last residue. A D gene is named only where the DNA matches it firmly. Rows give clone size only sometimes, using once, few, many, or a class for an expanded clone.

v_gene	abundance	d_gene	j_gene	CDR3nt	CDR3aa
TRBV6-2/TRBV6-3	many	.	TRBJ1-3	TGTGCCAGCAGTTATGAGTGGAGCTTGCTATCCAAGACCGAAGGAAACACCATATATTTT	CASSYEWSLLSKTEGNTIYF
TRBV7-9	.	.	TRBJ2-1	TGTGCCAGCAGCTTAGGAGTCTCCCCTACAACGGATGAGCAGTTCTTC	CASSLGVSPTTDEQFF
TRBV12-3/TRBV12-4	.	TRBD1	TRBJ2-5	TGTGCCAGCAGTACGGACAGGGTAGAGGCCCAAGAGACCCAGTACTTC	CASSTDRVEAQETQYF
TRBV12-3/TRBV12-4	.	TRBD1	TRBJ2-1	TGTGCCAGCAGTCTCCGGGGACCGCAAGGGGGCCGGGTTGAGCAGTTCTTC	CASSLRGPQGGRVEQFF
TRBV27	few	TRBD1	TRBJ2-3	TGTGCCAGCAGTATCGGACAGGGGAACACAGATACGCAGTATTTT	CASSIGQGNTDTQYF
TRBV7-6	.	TRBD1	TRBJ1-4	TGTGCCAGCAGCCCAACAGGGGGGACAGCTCAGAATGAAAAACTGTTTTTT	CASSPTGGTAQNEKLFF
TRBV5-1	few	TRBD1	TRBJ1-1	TGCGCCAGCCGCCCGACAGGGTCAGGAGCTGAAGCTTTCTTT	CASRPTGSGAEAFF
TRBV12-3/TRBV12-4	few	.	TRBJ1-5	TGTGCCAGCAGCCGGACCGCCGGTTATCAGCCCCAGCATTTT	CASSRTAGYQPQHF
TRBV4-2	.	.	TRBJ2-3	TGTGCCAGCAGCCAAGATTCGGGATACGATACGCAGTATTTT	CASSQDSGYDTQYF
TRBV4-2	.	TRBD1	TRBJ1-6	TGTGCCAGCAGCCAAGAAGGGACAGGGGGTTCACCCCTCCACTTT	CASSQEGTGGSPLHF
TRBV28	few	TRBD2	TRBJ2-1	TGTGCCAGCAGACCACCACTAGCGACCCCTGAGCAGTTCTTC	CASRPPLATPEQFF
TRBV6-4	few	.	TRBJ1-6	TGTGCCAGCAGTGAAAAGGGAAGAGACTCACCCCTCCACTTT	CASSEKGRDSPLHF
TRBV27	many	TRBD1	TRBJ1-2	TGTGCCAGCAGTCCCATCGGACAGGGGGTGATTCGAGGCTACACCTTC	CASSPIGQGVIRGYTF
TRBV11-1	.	.	TRBJ2-3	TGTGCCAGCAGCCCCAAGGAGGGTGCAGATACGCAGTATTTT	CASSPKEGADTQYF
TRBV20-1	few	TRBD2	TRBJ2-1	TGCAGTGCTAGACAACTAGCGGGAGACGCCAATGAGCAGTTCTTC	CSARQLAGDANEQFF
TRBV4-3	many	TRBD2	TRBJ2-5	TGCGCCAGCAGCCCCCTATGGCCTAGCGGGGGTCAGACCCAGTACTTC	CASSPLWPSGGQTQYF
TRBV10-3	few	.	TRBJ2-7	TGTGCCATCAGTGCCCGGGCTGAGCAGTACTTC	CAISARAEQYF
TRBV12-3/TRBV12-4	.	.	TRBJ2-3	TGTGCCAGCAGTTTATTTACCACCACAGATACGCAGTATTTT	CASSLFTTTDTQYF
TRBV24-1	few	.	TRBJ1-5	TGTGCCACCAGTGATTGGGCGGGCAATCAGCCCCAGCATTTT	CATSDWAGNQPQHF
TRBV7-8	.	.	TRBJ2-5	TGTGCCAGCAGCTTATTGAGGGGGGGAGTGGAGACCCAGTACTTC	CASSLLRGGVETQYF
TRBV4-1	many	.	TRBJ1-6	TGCGCCAGCAGCCACATCTACAGGGCGCGCAATTCACCCCTCCACTTT	CASSHIYRARNSPLHF
TRBV20-1	.	.	TRBJ2-3	TGCAGTGCTACCGGGAGAGACACAGATACGCAGTATTTT	CSATGRDTDTQYF
TRBV20-1	many	TRBD2	TRBJ2-3	TGCAGTGCTAGAAGGCTAGCGGGAGGCGGAGATACGCAGTATTTT	CSARRLAGGGDTQYF
TRBV4-1	.	.	TRBJ2-5	TGCGCCAGCAGCCACATATACTATAAGAAAGAGACCCAGTACTTC	CASSHIYYKKETQYF
TRBV12-3/TRBV12-4	.	TRBD1	TRBJ1-1	TGTGCCAGCAGTCCTATACCGGGACAGGGTAACACTGAAGCTTTCTTT	CASSPIPGQGNTEAFF
TRBV11-2	.	.	TRBJ2-7	TGTGCCAGCAGTTCGCGGGCCCTCGGAGGAAACTCCTACGAGCAGTACTTC	CASSSRALGGNSYEQYF
TRBV12-3/TRBV12-4	few	.	TRBJ1-4	TGTGCCAGCATTCGCGGTGCAACTAATGAAAAACTGTTTTTT	CASIRGATNEKLFF
TRBV7-9	.	.	TRBJ2-1	TGTGCCAGCAGCCCCCTAGCGAACACCTACAATGAGCAGTTCTTC	CASSPLANTYNEQFF
TRBV20-1	many	.	TRBJ1-1	TGCAGTGCTCCTGGACAGATGAACACTGAAGCTTTCTTT	CSAPGQMNTEAFF
TRBV5-1	many	.	TRBJ2-7	TGCGCCAGCAGCTTGGGTGCGGCGGGGGAGCAGTACTTC	CASSLGAAGEQYF
TRBV4-1	few	.	TRBJ2-3	TGCGCCAGCAGCCACGTTCGGGATACGCAGTATTTT	CASSHVRDTQYF
TRBV7-2	few	.	TRBJ1-6	TGTGCCAGCAGCCTAGTTTGGGCAGGGTCGGATTCACCCCTCCACTTT	CASSLVWAGSDSPLHF
TRBV4-3	few	TRBD2	TRBJ2-1	TGCGCCAGCAGCCAAGATCGGGGTGTCACTAGCGGGCCCTTCGATGAGCAGTTCTTC	CASSQDRGVTSGPFDEQFF
TRBV7-9	few	.	TRBJ2-7	TGTGCCAGCAGCTCATTTTTGTACGAGCAGTACTTC	CASSSFLYEQYF